These T cell receptor beta chains were read from a single sample in a study of identical twins. TCRdb re-called the 5' RACE reads through MiXCR, storing one row per CDR3 protein. Here the sample spans 1.5 million to 2 million distinct CDR3 sequences, about 30% being singletons. The material sequenced was cord blood. The receptors were gathered from a newborn girl in good health. Each CDR3 is given with its conserved first and last residue.

V gene	J gene	CDR3 protein
TRBV7-9	TRBJ2-3	CASSLAWTSGRTDTQYF
TRBV15	TRBJ2-1	CATSRIAGGINEQFF
TRBV7-9	TRBJ2-1	CASSSSGVPYNEQFF
TRBV27	TRBJ2-1	CASSSYSGNKFF
TRBV11-2	TRBJ1-2	CASSSLAGRGYGYTF
TRBV20-1	TRBJ2-1	CSARDFSRAEQHEQFF
TRBV6-5	TRBJ1-5	CASSYRDRARNQPQHF
TRBV6-1	TRBJ1-2	CASSEHRGNSYGYTF
TRBV3-1	TRBJ2-5	CASSHYRYQETQYF
TRBV20-1	TRBJ2-3	CSASGLAGGTTDTHYF
TRBV5-1	TRBJ2-1	CASSLGVTKTYNEQFF
TRBV15	TRBJ1-3	CATSRALLPMDSGNTIYF
TRBV12-3/TRBV12-4	TRBJ1-5	CASSFQGYSNQPQHF
TRBV20-1	TRBJ2-7	CSLRRRRDSYEQYF
TRBV20-1	TRBJ2-5	CSAQTKEETQYF
TRBV7-2	TRBJ2-1	CASSLARRVWNEQFF
TRBV5-1	TRBJ2-3	CASSLPAGDRDAQYF
TRBV3-1	TRBJ2-3	CASSHFREGPRDTQYF
TRBV3-1	TRBJ1-4	CASSQVGQEKLFF
TRBV28	TRBJ2-7	CASNWGGTRGGEQYF
TRBV7-8	TRBJ2-5	CASSLPIGLQQTQYF
TRBV20-1	TRBJ2-2	CSGRDRHTGELFF
TRBV10-3	TRBJ2-1	CAISVETGYPNEQFF